This T cell receptor beta chain comes out of a study of blood T cell repertoires in COVID-19. Study-wide background: The samples span acute and convalescent COVID-19 from the United States, Italy and Spain. PBMCs, B-cell-depleted T cells, or T cells provided the cDNA or gDNA that made up the material.

CDR3 length equals 15 residues. With 3 bases clipped from V and 1 base from J, the junction kept 4 bases outside the gene matches. Germline values: CDR1 KGHSH, CDR2 LQKENI. On this clone itself: Other DNA sequences in this sample translate to the same CDR3.

Here immunoSEQ multiplex PCR was the method, and the copy in TCRdb shows in-frame clones only, minus some. The table records around 94,000 clones, about 88% of them present only once. J is TRBJ1-1 and V is TRBV18, with TRBD1 matching 8 bases. Sample: peripheral blood. This clonotype was sampled from a man aged 45-65 years with active or convalescent COVID-19. This CDR3 reads CASSPGQGRNTEAFF. The CDR3 DNA follows: TGTGCCAGCTCACCCGGACAGGGCCGGAACACTGAAGCTTTCTTT.